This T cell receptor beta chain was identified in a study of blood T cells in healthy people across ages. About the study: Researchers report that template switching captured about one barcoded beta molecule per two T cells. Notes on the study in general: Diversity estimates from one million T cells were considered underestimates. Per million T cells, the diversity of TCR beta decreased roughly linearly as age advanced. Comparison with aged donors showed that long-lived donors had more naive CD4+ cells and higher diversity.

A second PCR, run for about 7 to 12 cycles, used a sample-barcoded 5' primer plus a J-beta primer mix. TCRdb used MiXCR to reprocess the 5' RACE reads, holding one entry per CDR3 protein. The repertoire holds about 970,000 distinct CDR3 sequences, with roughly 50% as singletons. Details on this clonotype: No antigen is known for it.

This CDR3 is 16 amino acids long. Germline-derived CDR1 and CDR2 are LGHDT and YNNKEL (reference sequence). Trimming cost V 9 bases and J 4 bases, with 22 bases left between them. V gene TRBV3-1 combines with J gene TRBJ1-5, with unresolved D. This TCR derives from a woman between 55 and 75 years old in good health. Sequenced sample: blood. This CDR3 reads CASGVPRPVPNQPQHF. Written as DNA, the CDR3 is TGTGCCAGTGGGGTACCACGGCCAGTCCCTAATCAGCCCCAGCATTTT.